This TCR beta chain comes out of a study of blood T cells in healthy people across ages. Findings and limits, study-wide: Leaving the PBMCs unsorted stopped any conclusive comparison of naive versus antigen-experienced cells. Any changes in expanded clonotypes were possibly confounded, as donor CMV status remained unknown.

The second PCR ran about 7 to 12 cycles with a sample-barcoded 5' primer and J-beta primers. A single record per CDR3 protein comes from TCRdb applying MiXCR to the 5' RACE reads. The table lists some 1.7 million distinct CDR3 sequences, roughly 27% of them singletons, with about 8% in the top ten. This clonotype was seen more than once but under ten times. Its antigen is still unknown. Each sample used at least 6.5 million PBMCs. The junction had 5 bases not matched to a gene; V was cut back by 4 bases and J by 3 bases. Germline CDR1 and CDR2: SQVTM and ANQGSEA. The CDR3 loop spans 13 amino acids. Sequenced material: blood. The origin of this receptor is a woman between 25 and 40 years old in good health. The chain joins TRBV29-1 to TRBJ2-7; 8 positions match TRBD1. The CDR3 reads CSVGQGPNYEQYF. The CDR3 nucleotides read TGCAGCGTTGGACAGGGGCCCAACTACGAGCAGTACTTC.